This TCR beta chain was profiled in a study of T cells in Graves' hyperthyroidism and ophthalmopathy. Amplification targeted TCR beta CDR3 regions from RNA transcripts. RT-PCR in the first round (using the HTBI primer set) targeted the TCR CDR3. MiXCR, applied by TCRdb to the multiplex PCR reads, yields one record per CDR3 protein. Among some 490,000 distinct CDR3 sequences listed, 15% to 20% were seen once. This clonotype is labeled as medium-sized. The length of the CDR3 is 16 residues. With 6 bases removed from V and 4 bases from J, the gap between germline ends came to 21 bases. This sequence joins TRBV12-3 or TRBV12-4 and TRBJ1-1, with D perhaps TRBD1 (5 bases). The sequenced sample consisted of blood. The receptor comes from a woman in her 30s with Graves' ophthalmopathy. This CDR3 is CASSWQIGAGGTEAFF. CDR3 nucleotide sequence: TGTGCCAGCAGCTGGCAGATAGGGGCCGGCGGCACTGAAGCTTTCTTT.